Listed below are T cell receptor beta chains from one sample, sequenced in a study of response to subunit inactivated influenza vaccine. TCRdb redid the calling of the RT-PCR reads with MiXCR, one entry per CDR3 protein. This table has about 800,000 distinct CDR3 sequences, less than 25% appearing once. The sample in question was PBMCs from blood, obtained 4 to 6 days after vaccination. Receptor source: a man aged 45-60 years who received an inactivated influenza vaccine. Both conserved end residues are part of each CDR3. D genes are given only for firm matches. The listing skips clone size in some rows; elsewhere it reads once, few, many or a size class.

clone_size j_call v_call d_call cdr3_nt cdr3_aa
NA TRBJ1-4 TRBV6-1 NA TGTGCCAGCAGGAGAGCGGGACAAATGGGTGAAAAACTGTTTTTT CASRRAGQMGEKLFF
few TRBJ1-4 TRBV15 NA TGTGCCACCAGAGGAAACAGACTAAATGAAAAACTGTTTTTT CATRGNRLNEKLFF
NA TRBJ2-1 TRBV11-2 NA TGTGCCAGCAGAGTCCTCAATGAGCAGTTCTTC CASRVLNEQFF
few TRBJ2-7 TRBV6-2/TRBV6-3 NA TGTGCCAGCAGTTACCAACGAACGGGGGCCTACGAGCAGTACTTC CASSYQRTGAYEQYF
few TRBJ2-3 TRBV5-1 TRBD2 TGCGCCAGCAGCCTCCAAGCGGGGGGGCCCACAGATACGCAGTATTTT CASSLQAGGPTDTQYF
NA TRBJ2-7 TRBV20-1 TRBD2 TGCAGTGCTAGTAACCTAGCGGGAACCTCCTACGAGCAGTACTTC CSASNLAGTSYEQYF
NA TRBJ1-3 TRBV12-3/TRBV12-4 NA TGTGCCAGCACCCCCGGAAACACCATATATTTT CASTPGNTIYF
NA TRBJ2-3 TRBV20-1 TRBD2 TGCAGTGCAATGCGCGCTAGCGGGAGCACAGATACGCAGTATTTT CSAMRASGSTDTQYF
NA TRBJ1-5 TRBV6-1 NA TGTGCCAGCAGTAGCACCAATAGCAATCAGCCCCAGCATTTT CASSSTNSNQPQHF
few TRBJ2-2 TRBV4-3 TRBD2 TGCGCCAGCAGCCAAGGGACTAGCGGGGTCACCGGGGAGCTGTTTTTT CASSQGTSGVTGELFF
few TRBJ1-2 TRBV20-1 NA TGCAGTGCTAGAGTAATAGAGGGTCAGGGCTACACCTTC CSARVIEGQGYTF
NA TRBJ2-3 TRBV2 TRBD2 TGTGCCAGCAGTGAAGACGGACTAGCGGGAGGAACAGATACGCAGTATTTT CASSEDGLAGGTDTQYF
few TRBJ1-3 TRBV5-1 NA TGCGCCAGCAGCTTGGGACAGCCAAACACCATATATTTT CASSLGQPNTIYF
few TRBJ1-1 TRBV12-3/TRBV12-4 TRBD1 TGTGCCAGCAGCCTCGGACAGGCCTTGAACACTGAAGCTTTCTTT CASSLGQALNTEAFF
few TRBJ2-7 TRBV6-5 TRBD1 TGTGCCAGCAGTTACTCGGGACAGGGTCCATACGAGCAGTACTTC CASSYSGQGPYEQYF
few TRBJ2-2 TRBV5-5 NA TGTGCCAGCAGCTTGAGACCGACCGGGGAGCTGTTTTTT CASSLRPTGELFF
NA TRBJ1-4 TRBV21-1 NA TGTGCCAGCAGCAACTCCTCCCTCAGGGGACAGGTGAATGAAAAACTGTTTTTT CASSNSSLRGQVNEKLFF
NA TRBJ2-3 TRBV5-6 NA TGTGCCAGCAGCTTGGGGGATTCCTTTTCAGATACGCAGTATTTT CASSLGDSFSDTQYF
few TRBJ2-1 TRBV6-2/TRBV6-3 NA TGTGCCAGCAGGGCCCCTACAGGGAGGAAGGCCTACAATGAGCAGTTCTTC CASRAPTGRKAYNEQFF
many TRBJ1-4 TRBV7-9 NA TGTGCCAGCAGTTTAAGTGGGGGAGAAAAACTGTTTTTT CASSLSGGEKLFF
many TRBJ2-5 TRBV5-6 TRBD2 TGTGCCAGCAGTTTTCGGGGGGGGGAGACCCAGTACTTC CASSFRGGETQYF
many TRBJ2-5 TRBV29-1 TRBD1 TGCAGCGTTGGGACAGGGAGTCACCAAGAGACCCAGTACTTC CSVGTGSHQETQYF
few TRBJ1-5 TRBV7-8 NA TGTGCCAGCAGCTTACTGGGACATAGCAATCAGCCCCAGCATTTT CASSLLGHSNQPQHF
few TRBJ2-7 TRBV20-1 NA TGCAGTGCTAGAGTTCCCGCGGGACTTTCTTCCTCCTACTACGAGCAGTACTTC CSARVPAGLSSSYYEQYF
NA TRBJ2-3 TRBV7-2 TRBD2 TGTGCCAGCAACACCGTGGCGGGGGGCACAGATACGCAGTATTTT CASNTVAGGTDTQYF
few TRBJ1-1 TRBV4-1 TRBD1 TGCGCCAGCAGCCAACGCCGGGACAGGGGGAATTACGGTGAAGCTTTCTTT CASSQRRDRGNYGEAFF
NA TRBJ2-1 TRBV2 TRBD2 TGTGCCAGCGGAAAACTAGCGGGGTACAATGAGCAGTTCTTC CASGKLAGYNEQFF
NA TRBJ1-6 TRBV4-3 TRBD1 TGCGCCAGCAGCCCAGCGACAGGGAGATCACCCCTCCACTTT CASSPATGRSPLHF
NA TRBJ2-1 TRBV13 TRBD2 TGTGCCAGCAGCATCAAAGCGGGAGTATCCTACAATGAGCAGTTCTTC CASSIKAGVSYNEQFF
NA TRBJ2-7 TRBV9 TRBD2 TGTGCCAGCAGCGTGGGGACTAGGGGCAGCGAGCAGTACTTC CASSVGTRGSEQYF
NA TRBJ2-5 TRBV11-2 NA TGTGCCAGCAGCCGCCCCGGTACAGGAGGGAAGACCCAGTACTTC CASSRPGTGGKTQYF
many TRBJ2-7 TRBV29-1 NA TGCAGCGTTGGGCCTGGGGGCAACGAGCAGTACTTC CSVGPGGNEQYF
few TRBJ2-1 TRBV10-3 TRBD1 TGTGCCATCAGACGGACAGGGAGCTCCTACAATGAGCAGTTCTTC CAIRRTGSSYNEQFF
many TRBJ2-1 TRBV12-3/TRBV12-4 NA TGTGCCAGCAGTTTAGGACCCCCGAGCTCCTACAATGAGCAGTTCTTC CASSLGPPSSYNEQFF
few TRBJ1-1 TRBV9 TRBD1 TGTGCCAGCAGCGCTGAACAGGGGGCTGAAGCTTTCTTT CASSAEQGAEAFF
NA TRBJ2-1 TRBV5-1 TRBD2 TGCGCCAGCAGCTTGGTGGTAGCGGGGGGGTCTGAGCAGTTCTTC CASSLVVAGGSEQFF
few TRBJ2-1 TRBV6-5 NA TGTGCCAGCAGTTCCGACATTAGCGCGAGCTCCTACAATGAGCAGTTCTTC CASSSDISASSYNEQFF
few TRBJ2-2 TRBV29-1 TRBD2 TGCAGCGTTGAATCGGCTAGCGGACGGACCGGGGAGCTGTTTTTT CSVESASGRTGELFF
NA TRBJ2-2 TRBV10-3 TRBD1 TGTGCCATGAGTGAGACAGGGTCGAACACCGGGGAGCTGTTTTTT CAMSETGSNTGELFF
few TRBJ2-7 TRBV6-2/TRBV6-3 NA TGTGCCAGCAGCTTCTTCAGGGGAACCCTCTCCTACGAGCAGTACTTC CASSFFRGTLSYEQYF
many TRBJ2-2 TRBV9 NA TGTGCCAGCAAAATGGCCATGGTCGGGGAGCTGTTTTTT CASKMAMVGELFF
few TRBJ2-3 TRBV27 TRBD2 TGTGCCAGCAGCCATAGACTAGCGGGAGGTTTCGGGGATACGCAGTATTTT CASSHRLAGGFGDTQYF
NA TRBJ2-1 TRBV6-1 TRBD1 TGTGCCAGCAACCCGGGACAGGGGTACAATGAGCAGTTCTTC CASNPGQGYNEQFF
few TRBJ2-2 TRBV12-3/TRBV12-4 TRBD2 TGTGCCAGCAGGCGGACTAGCTCTTGGGAGCTGTTTTTT CASRRTSSWELFF
many TRBJ2-3 TRBV6-5 TRBD2 TGTGCCAGCAGGATGACCGGGACTAGCGGGAAGACAGATACGCAGTATTTT CASRMTGTSGKTDTQYF